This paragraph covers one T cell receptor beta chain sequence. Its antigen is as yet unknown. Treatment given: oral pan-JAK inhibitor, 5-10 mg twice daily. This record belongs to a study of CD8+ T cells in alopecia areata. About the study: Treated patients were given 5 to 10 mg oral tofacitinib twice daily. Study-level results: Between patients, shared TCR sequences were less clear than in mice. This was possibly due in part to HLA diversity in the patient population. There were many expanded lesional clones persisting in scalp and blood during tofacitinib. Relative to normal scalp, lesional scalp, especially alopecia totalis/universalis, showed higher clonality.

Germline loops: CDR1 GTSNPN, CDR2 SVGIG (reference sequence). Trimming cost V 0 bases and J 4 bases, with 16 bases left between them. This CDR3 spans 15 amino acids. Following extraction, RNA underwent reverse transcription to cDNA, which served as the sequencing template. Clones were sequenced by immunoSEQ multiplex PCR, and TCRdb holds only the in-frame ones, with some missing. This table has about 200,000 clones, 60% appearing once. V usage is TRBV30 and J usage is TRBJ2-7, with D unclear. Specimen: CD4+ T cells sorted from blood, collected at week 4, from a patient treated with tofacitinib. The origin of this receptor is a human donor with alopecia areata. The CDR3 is CAWSVRPATRYEQYF. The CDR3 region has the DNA TGTGCCTGGAGTGTACGTCCAGCCACCAGGTACGAGCAGTACTTC.